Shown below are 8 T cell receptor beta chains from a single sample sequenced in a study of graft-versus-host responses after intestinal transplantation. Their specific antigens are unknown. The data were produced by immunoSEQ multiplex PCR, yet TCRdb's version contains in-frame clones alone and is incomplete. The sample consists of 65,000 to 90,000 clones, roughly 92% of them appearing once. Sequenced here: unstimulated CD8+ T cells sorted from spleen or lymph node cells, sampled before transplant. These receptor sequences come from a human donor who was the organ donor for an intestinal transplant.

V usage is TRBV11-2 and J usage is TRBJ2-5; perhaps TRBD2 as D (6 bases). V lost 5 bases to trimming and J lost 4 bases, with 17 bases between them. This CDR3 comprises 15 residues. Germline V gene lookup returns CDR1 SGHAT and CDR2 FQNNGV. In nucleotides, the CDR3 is TGTGCCAGCAGCAATCCGGTGGAGGGAGGAGAGACCCAGTACTTC. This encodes CASSNPVEGGETQYF.

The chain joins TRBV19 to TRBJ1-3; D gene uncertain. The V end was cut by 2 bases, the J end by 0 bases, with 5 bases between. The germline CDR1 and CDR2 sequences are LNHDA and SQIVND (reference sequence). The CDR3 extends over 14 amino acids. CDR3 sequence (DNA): TGTGCCAGTAGTATACCCCGCTCTGGAAACACCATATATTTT. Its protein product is CASSIPRSGNTIYF.

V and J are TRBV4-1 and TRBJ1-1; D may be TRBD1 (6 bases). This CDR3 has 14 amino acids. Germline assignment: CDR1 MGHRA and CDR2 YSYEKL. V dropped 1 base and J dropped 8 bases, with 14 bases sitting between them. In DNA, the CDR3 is TGCGCCAGCAGCCAAGTTAGGGGGTCTTGGGAAGCTTTCTTT. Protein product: CASSQVRGSWEAFF.

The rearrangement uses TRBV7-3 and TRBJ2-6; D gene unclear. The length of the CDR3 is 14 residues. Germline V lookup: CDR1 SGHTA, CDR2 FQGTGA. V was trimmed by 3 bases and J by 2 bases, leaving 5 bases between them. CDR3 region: CASSFAAGANVLTF. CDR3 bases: TGTGCCAGCAGCTTCGCGGCTGGGGCCAACGTCCTGACTTTC. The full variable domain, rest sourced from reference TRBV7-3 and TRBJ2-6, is GAGVSQTPSNKVTEKGKYVELRCDPISGHTALYWYRQSLGQGPEFLIYFQGTGAADDSGLPNDRFFAVRPEGSVSTLKIQRTERGDSAVYLCASSFAAGANVLTFGAGSRLTVL.

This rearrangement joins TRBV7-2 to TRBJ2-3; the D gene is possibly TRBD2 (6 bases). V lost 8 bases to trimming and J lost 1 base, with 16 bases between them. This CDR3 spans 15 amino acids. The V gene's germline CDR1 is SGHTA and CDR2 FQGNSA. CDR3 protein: CASLIFGGRTDTQYF. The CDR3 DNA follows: TGTGCCAGCCTCATTTTCGGGGGACGCACAGATACGCAGTATTTT.

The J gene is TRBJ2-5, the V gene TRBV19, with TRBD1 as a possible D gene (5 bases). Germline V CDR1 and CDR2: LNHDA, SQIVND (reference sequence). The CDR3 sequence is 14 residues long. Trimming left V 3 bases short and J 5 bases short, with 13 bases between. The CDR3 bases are TGTGCCAGTAGTATCCCCAGGGTAGGGGAGACCCAGTACTTC. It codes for CASSIPRVGETQYF.

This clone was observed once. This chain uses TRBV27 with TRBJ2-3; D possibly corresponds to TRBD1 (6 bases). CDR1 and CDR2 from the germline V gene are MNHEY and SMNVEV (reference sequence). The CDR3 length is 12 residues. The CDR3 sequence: CATGLGSDTQYF. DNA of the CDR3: TGTGCTACAGGGTTGGGGTCAGATACGCAGTATTTT.

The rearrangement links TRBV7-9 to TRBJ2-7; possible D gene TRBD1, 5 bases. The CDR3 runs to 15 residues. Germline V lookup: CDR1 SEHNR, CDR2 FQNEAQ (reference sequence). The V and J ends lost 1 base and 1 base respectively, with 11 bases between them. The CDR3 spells CASSLGKRQSYEQYF. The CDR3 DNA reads TGTGCCAGCAGCTTAGGGAAACGACAGTCCTACGAGCAGTACTTC.